A single sample is the source of the 25 T cell receptor beta chains below, sequenced in a study of blood T cell repertoires in COVID-19. Clones were sequenced by immunoSEQ multiplex PCR, and TCRdb holds only the in-frame ones, with some missing. The sample records about 220,000 clones, over 80% being singletons. Sequencing was carried out using peripheral blood. These receptors were taken from a human donor in a cohort sampled during active COVID-19.

CDR3 loop: CASRTGPPSLGGYTF. CDR3 nucleotides: TGTGCCAGCAGAACAGGGCCCCCCTCATTAGGGGGCTACACCTTC. The chain carries TRBV6-5 and TRBJ1-2; D might be TRBD1 (6 bases). Germline V gene sequence: CDR1 MNHEY, CDR2 SVGAGI. CDR3 size: 15 residues. V dropped 6 bases and J dropped 8 bases, with 22 bases sitting between them.

V and J are TRBV12-3 or TRBV12-4 and TRBJ1-1, with TRBD1 matching over 11 bases. The CDR3 extends over 13 amino acids. With 5 bases clipped from V and 8 bases from J, the junction kept 4 bases outside the gene matches. CDR3 nucleotides: TGTGCCAGCAGTATCGGGGACAGGGGGGAAGCTTTCTTT. Its protein product is CASSIGDRGEAFF.

This clone was recorded a few times. This chain uses TRBV5-1 with TRBJ2-1; 8 bases line up with TRBD2. This CDR3 region has 16 residues. CDR1 SGHRS and CDR2 YFSETQ come from the germline V gene. The J segment lost 7 bases and the V segment lost 0 bases, leaving 9 bases of the junction unmatched. The DNA for the CDR3 is TGCGCCAGCAGCTTGGCGGTGGTAGCGGGATTAAATGAGCAGTTCTTC. Protein: CASSLAVVAGLNEQFF. The whole variable domain, remainder taken from reference TRBV5-1 and TRBJ2-1, is KAGVTQTPRYLIKTRGQQVTLSCSPISGHRSVSWYQQTPGQGLQFLFEYFSETQRNKGNFPGRFSGRQFSNSRSEMNVSTLELGDSALYLCASSLAVVAGLNEQFFGPGTRLTVL.

V usage is TRBV12-3 or TRBV12-4 and J usage is TRBJ2-7, with D possibly being TRBD2 (7 bases). This CDR3 comprises 13 residues. V was pared by 3 bases and J by 7 bases, with 13 bases between. CDR3 amino acids: CASSLRGLEEQYF. CDR3 nucleotides: TGTGCCAGCAGTTTGCGGGGGCTCGAAGAGCAGTACTTC.

This chain connects TRBV14 to TRBJ2-5; 8 positions agree with TRBD2. Unmatched junction bases numbered 5, after V lost 0 bases and J lost 5 bases. Germline V gives CDR1 SGHDN, CDR2 FVKESK. This CDR3 has 15 residues. The CDR3 reads CASSQDRGGRETQYF. CDR3 DNA: TGTGCCAGCAGCCAAGATCGGGGGGGCAGGGAGACCCAGTACTTC.

The chain recombines TRBV7-5 with TRBJ2-3; TRBD2, the table's D call, lacks a check against the DNA. TRBV7-5 is an annotated pseudogene. The CDR3 is 13 amino acids. The CDR3 region has the DNA TGTGCCAGAATCGGGGGGAGCACAGATACGCAGTATTTT. This gives the protein CARIGGSTDTQYF.

J is TRBJ1-6 and V is TRBV28; D perhaps matches TRBD1 (6 bases). V was trimmed by 3 bases and J by 14 bases, leaving 17 bases between them. This CDR3 region has 14 residues. Germline V gene lookup returns CDR1 MDHEN and CDR2 SYDVKM. The CDR3 loop reads CASSLTGTQFTLHF. The DNA for the CDR3 is TGTGCCAGCAGTTTGACAGGAACCCAATTCACCCTCCACTTT. The full variable domain, in which reference TRBV28 and TRBJ1-6 provide the parts outside the CDR3, is DVKVTQSSRYLVKRTGEKVFLECVQDMDHENMFWYRQDPGLGLRLIYFSYDVKMKEKGDIPEGYSVSREKKERFSLILESASTNQTSMYLCASSLTGTQFTLHFGNGTRLTVT.

The CDR3 sequence is CATSDNPQGIEEQFF. The CDR3 nucleotides are TGTGCCACCAGTGATAACCCGCAGGGGATTGAGGAGCAGTTCTTC. This rearrangement joins TRBV24-1 to TRBJ2-1; possibly TRBD1 for D (6 bases). V was pared by 3 bases and J by 10 bases, with 18 bases between. From germline, CDR1 is KGHDR and CDR2 SFDVKD. The CDR3 is 15 residues long.

The chain joins TRBV6-5 to TRBJ2-7; 11 nucleotides align to TRBD2. The CDR3 spans 15 residues. Germline values: CDR1 MNHEY, CDR2 SVGAGI. The V gene end was trimmed by 8 bases and the J gene end by 4 bases; junction bases not matched to a gene: 10. The CDR3 sequence is CASGGTSGSRYEQYF. Here the CDR3 DNA reads TGTGCCAGCGGCGGTACTAGCGGGAGCCGATACGAGCAGTACTTC.

This clone was picked up one time. The J gene is TRBJ2-7, the V gene TRBV4-3; 9 nucleotides line up with TRBD2. Germline CDR1 LGHNA, CDR2 YSLEER. The CDR3 consists of 13 residues. With V trimmed by 4 bases and J by 7 bases, 5 bases remained unmatched. CDR3 bases: TGCGCCAGCAGCCCCGGACTAGCGAGGGAGCAGTACTTC. It codes for CASSPGLAREQYF.

CDR3 bases: TGTGCCTGGAATCTAGCGGGAGGGGAGACCCAGTACTTC. Translating it yields CAWNLAGGETQYF. The chain joins TRBV30 to TRBJ2-5, with 12 bases lining up with TRBD2. Per the germline V gene, CDR1 is GTSNPN and CDR2 is SVGIG (reference sequence). The CDR3 is made up of 13 amino acids. V shed 4 bases and J 5 bases; nucleotides not matched to a gene: 2. The full variable domain, its missing parts supplied by reference TRBV30 and TRBJ2-5, is SQTIHQWPATLVQPVGSPLSLECTVEGTSNPNLYWYRQAAGRGLQLLFYSVGIGQISSEVPQNLSASRPQDRQFILSSKKLLLSDSGFYLCAWNLAGGETQYFGPGTRLLVL.

The sample holds a few counts of this clone. CDR3 protein: CASSLAFITGHEQYF. The CDR3 DNA reads as TGTGCCAGCAGCTTGGCCTTCATAACAGGCCACGAGCAGTACTTC. This chain uses TRBV5-6 with TRBJ2-7; D possibly corresponds to TRBD1 (5 bases). The length of the CDR3 is 15 residues. CDR1 is SGHDT and CDR2 is YYEEEE in the germline V gene. V was trimmed by 0 bases and J by 5 bases, leaving 15 bases between them.

The chain employs TRBV29-1 and TRBJ2-5; the match to TRBD2 covers 9 bases. From germline, CDR1 is SQVTM and CDR2 ANQGSEA. The CDR3 loop spans 15 amino acids. The trim removed 2 bases at V and 5 bases at J, leaving 9 bases unmatched. The CDR3 loop reads CSVENPPSGKETQYF. CDR3 nucleotide sequence: TGCAGCGTTGAAAACCCACCTAGCGGGAAGGAGACCCAGTACTTC.

This chain connects TRBV6-1 to TRBJ2-7, with 12 bases matching TRBD2. This CDR3 has 17 amino acids. The V segment lost 3 bases and the J segment 0 bases; nucleotides outside the gene matches: 6. The germline V gene encodes CDR1 MNHNS and CDR2 SASEGT. Here the CDR3 reads CASSDPSGRALSYEQYF. The CDR3 nucleotides are TGTGCCAGCAGTGATCCTAGCGGGAGGGCCCTCTCCTACGAGCAGTACTTC.

This clone was observed a few times. The V and J genes are TRBV7-9 and TRBJ2-7; 8 bases match TRBD1. The CDR3 is 14 amino acids. After removal of 7 bases from V and 4 bases from J, the junction contained 9 bases not matched to a gene. The germline CDR1 and CDR2 sequences are SEHNR and FQNEAQ (reference sequence). CDR3 residues: CASTPRGLEYEQYF. The CDR3, as DNA: TGTGCCAGCACCCCCAGGGGGCTGGAATACGAGCAGTACTTC.

The chain's CDR3 is CASSEGTQDGYTF. CDR3 nucleotides: TGTGCCAGCAGTGAAGGGACACAAGATGGCTACACCTTC. V is TRBV6-1 and J is TRBJ1-2, with D perhaps TRBD1 (5 bases). Between the trimmed V and J ends, which lost 1 base and 6 bases, there was a span of 9 bases. CDR1 and CDR2 from the germline V gene are MNHNS and SASEGT. The CDR3 has 13 amino acids.

This rearrangement joins TRBV7-9 to TRBJ2-7; 7 nucleotides align to TRBD1. This CDR3 is 13 amino acids long. The J segment lost 3 bases and the V segment lost 5 bases, leaving 4 bases of the junction unmatched. Germline CDR1 and CDR2: SEHNR and FQNEAQ (reference sequence). CDR3 bases: TGTGCCAGCAGCCCCCGACAGGGCTACGAGCAGTACTTC. Translated, it gives CASSPRQGYEQYF.

The chain carries TRBV20-1 and TRBJ1-3; D is undetermined. The CDR3 spans 13 residues. V was cut by 6 bases and J by 4 bases, with 13 bases left in between. CDR1 and CDR2 (germline): DFQATT, SNEGSKA (reference sequence). CDR3 loop: CSASSLSGNTIYF. CDR3 DNA: TGCAGTGCAAGTTCCCTATCAGGAAACACCATATATTTT.

This chain joins TRBV28 and TRBJ2-7; 11 bases match TRBD2. Germline CDR1 MDHEN, CDR2 SYDVKM. The CDR3 is made up of 16 amino acids. Germline trimming cut 3 bases from V and 4 bases from J; bases unmatched to any gene: 8. The CDR3 DNA is TGTGCCAGCAGTTTTTACCGCGCTAGCGGGAGGTACGAGCAGTACTTC. Protein product: CASSFYRASGRYEQYF.

V is TRBV7-3 and J is TRBJ2-7, with D perhaps TRBD1 (6 bases). Germline loops: CDR1 SGHTA, CDR2 FQGTGA. This CDR3 spans 15 amino acids. V dropped 3 bases and J dropped 1 base, with 13 bases sitting between them. The CDR3 nucleotides read TGTGCCAGCAGCTTGGGGGCTAGCCCATCCTACGAGCAGTACTTC. It codes for CASSLGASPSYEQYF. The whole variable domain, filled in from reference TRBV7-3 and TRBJ2-7, reads GAGVSQTPSNKVTEKGKYVELRCDPISGHTALYWYRQSLGQGPEFLIYFQGTGAADDSGLPNDRFFAVRPEGSVSTLKIQRTERGDSAVYLCASSLGASPSYEQYFGPGTRLTVT.

The chain recombines TRBV12-5 with TRBJ1-1; D remains unclear. This CDR3 has 14 amino acids. The V gene's germline CDR1 is LGHNT and CDR2 FRNRAP. V lost 0 bases and J 1 base, leaving 6 bases between the germline ends. CDR3 protein: CASGLVLGNTEAFF. The CDR3 bases are TGTGCTAGTGGTTTGGTACTCGGGAACACTGAAGCTTTCTTT.

This clone was observed once. The chain recombines TRBV4-3 with TRBJ1-3; 8 bases are a match to TRBD1. Germline lookup yields CDR1 LGHNA and CDR2 YSLEER. After removal of 0 bases from V and 1 base from J, the junction contained 2 bases not matched to a gene. The CDR3 covers 16 residues. The CDR3 spells CASSQDWTGSGNTIYF. CDR3 sequence (DNA): TGCGCCAGCAGCCAAGATTGGACAGGGTCTGGAAACACCATATATTTT.

This chain uses TRBV11-2 with TRBJ2-7; TRBD1 might be the D (6 bases). The length of the CDR3 is 15 residues. V was clipped by 2 bases and J by 5 bases, with 16 bases between them. The germline V gene encodes CDR1 SGHAT and CDR2 FQNNGV. The CDR3 sequence: CASSLIRRGLDEQYF. CDR3 coding DNA: TGTGCCAGCAGCTTAATCCGAAGGGGGTTGGACGAGCAGTACTTC.

The rearrangement joins TRBV4-3 to TRBJ2-7, with 8 bases that match TRBD2. V trimming: 1 base; J trimming: 5 bases; junction bases outside the gene matches: 7. Germline assignment: CDR1 LGHNA and CDR2 YSLEER. The CDR3 has 15 amino acids. CDR3 protein: CASSQAGTSPDEQYF. DNA for the CDR3: TGCGCCAGCAGCCAAGCCGGGACTAGTCCAGACGAGCAGTACTTC.

The J gene is TRBJ1-5, the V gene TRBV29-1; a weak D match, TRBD1 (6 bases). Looked up from germline, CDR1 is SQVTM and CDR2 is ANQGSEA. The CDR3 is 13 amino acids. V lost 4 bases, J lost 4 bases, and 11 bases lay in between. The CDR3 loop reads CSVGQDRNQPQHF. As DNA, the CDR3 is TGCAGCGTTGGACAGGATAGAAATCAGCCCCAGCATTTT.